The 21 T cell receptor beta chains below all came from one sample that was sequenced in a study of regulatory T cells in long-lasting Graves disease (dated by TCRdb to about 2021). Receptor libraries were prepared by multiplex PCR. Sequencing took place on an Illumina HiSeq 4000. iRepertoire HTBI primers and Arm-PCR amplification of CDR3 regions were used to construct TCR beta libraries. The raw public data were reprocessed by TCRdb itself: fastp quality trimming at Q25, MiXCR clonotype calling, in-frame beta chains only. Every distinct CDR3 protein forms one entry, paired with its most common genes and DNA. Here the sample has approximately 270,000 distinct CDR3 sequences; approximately 18% occur a single time. The top ten constitute approximately 14% of the sample. In light of the paper, this sample's time point label describes: newly diagnosed GD, antithyroid drugs for less than 3 months. For both TCR sequencing and RNA sequencing, RNA was extracted from PBMCs in TRIzol.

The data also belong to a second study, concerning T cells in Graves' hyperthyroidism and ophthalmopathy.

Sequences were derived from peripheral blood mononuclear cells (PBMCs), sampled at new diagnosis, from a patient treated with antithyroid drugs. These TCRs come from a woman aged 25 to 39 with Graves disease. Donor details come from another sample of the same person, matched by shared clones.

This clonotype was seen many times. The V and J genes are TRBV2 and TRBJ2-5; D is possibly TRBD1 or TRBD2 (6 bases each). This CDR3 has 13 amino acids. CDR1 and CDR2 from the germline V gene are SNHLY and FYNNEI. The V end lost 4 bases, the J end lost 5 bases, and 11 bases lay between the germline ends. In DNA form, the CDR3 reads TGTGCCAGCAGTGGGGGGGCGGGCGAGACCCAGTACTTC. The encoded protein is CASSGGAGETQYF.

In its sample, this clonotype was seen many times. V usage is TRBV20-1 and J usage is TRBJ2-3, with 8 bases matching TRBD2. CDR1 is DFQATT, CDR2 SNEGSKA, per germline (reference sequence). V shed 1 base and J 6 bases; nucleotides not matched to a gene: 9. CDR3 length equals 15 residues. For the CDR3, the DNA is TGCAGTGCTAGAGTCGATGCGGGGGGCCGGGATACGCAGTATTTT. It encodes CSARVDAGGRDTQYF.

This clonotype was counted ten times or more. The chain has TRBV12-3 or TRBV12-4 and TRBJ1-1, with D hard to call. The CDR3 extends over 14 amino acids. The germline V and J ends were trimmed by 3 bases and 1 base, with 9 bases remaining between them. In DNA, the CDR3 is TGTGCCAGCAGTTTTGTTTGGGAGAACACTGAAGCTTTCTTT. Its protein product is CASSFVWENTEAFF.

This clonotype has more than one count but fewer than ten. The chain couples TRBV18 to TRBJ2-1; TRBD2 aligns across 8 bases. The V gene's germline CDR1 is KGHSH and CDR2 LQKENI. The junction had 7 bases not matched to a gene; V was cut back by 0 bases and J by 6 bases. The CDR3 contains 16 residues. Here the CDR3 reads CASSPPKTSEGNEQFF. CDR3 DNA sequence: TGTGCCAGCTCACCACCGAAGACTAGCGAGGGCAATGAGCAGTTCTTC.

This clonotype was recorded at least ten times. The genes are TRBV6-1 and TRBJ2-7; TRBD1 aligns across 7 bases. The CDR3 is 13 residues long. CDR1 MNHNS and CDR2 SASEGT come from the germline V gene. The V gene end was trimmed by 6 bases and the J gene end by 2 bases; junction bases not matched to a gene: 4. As DNA, the CDR3 is TGTGCCAGCAGGAGGGACAGCGCCTACGAGCAGTACTTC. This translates into CASRRDSAYEQYF.

This clonotype appeared many times. One end of the junction varies from germline; a read error may be responsible. This chain links TRBV14 with TRBJ2-5; TRBD1 matches at 8 bases. In germline, CDR1 is SGHDN, CDR2 FVKESK. The CDR3 covers 12 residues. The CDR3 nucleotides read TGTGCCAGCAGCCAGAACGACAGGGGTGCATTCTTC. Its protein product is CASSQNDRGAFF.

This clonotype was detected many times. V is TRBV7-8 and J is TRBJ1-5; D uncertain. This CDR3 spans 13 amino acids. Germline V gene data show CDR1 as SGHVS and CDR2 as FQNEAQ. Trimming took 5 bases from V and 0 from J, leaving 5 bases between them. The CDR3 coding sequence is TGTGCCAGCAGCAAATATAGCAATCAGCCCCAGCATTTT. The encoded protein is CASSKYSNQPQHF.

This clonotype was detected many times. V usage is TRBV20-1 and J usage is TRBJ2-5; D tentatively fits TRBD1 or TRBD2 (6 bases each). This CDR3 has 15 amino acids. Trimming shortened V by 1 base and J by 5 bases, and 17 bases separated the two germline ends. Germline CDR1 is DFQATT and CDR2 is SNEGSKA (reference sequence). The DNA for the CDR3 is TGCAGTGCTAGAGTTCGGGGGCTTTCAAGGGAGACCCAGTACTTC. Translated: CSARVRGLSRETQYF.

This clonotype was seen repeatedly, ten times or more. V and J are TRBV2 and TRBJ2-5; 10 positions agree with TRBD1. CDR1 and CDR2 from the germline V gene are SNHLY and FYNNEI. V was clipped by 5 bases and J by 1 base; unmatched bases: 4. The CDR3 has 15 residues. CDR3 nucleotide sequence: TGTGCCAGCAGTAGGGACAGGGGAGGCCAAGAGACCCAGTACTTC. Residues: CASSRDRGGQETQYF.

This clonotype was found many times. This chain uses TRBV7-8 with TRBJ1-6; 8 bases agree with TRBD1. V was pared by 5 bases and J by 10 bases, with 7 bases of the junction left unmatched. The CDR3 length is 14 residues. Germline assignment: CDR1 SGHVS and CDR2 FQNEAQ. The DNA for the CDR3 is TGTGCCAGCAGCGCCGACAGGGGTTTGTCACCCCTCCACTTT. Translated, it gives CASSADRGLSPLHF.

This clonotype was counted many times. The V and J genes are TRBV6-1 and TRBJ1-2, with D perhaps TRBD1 (5 bases). The germline CDR1 and CDR2 sequences are MNHNS and SASEGT. The CDR3 consists of 16 residues. V was cut by 3 bases and J by 6 bases, with 20 bases left in between. CDR3 region: CASSDMPGGAGDGYTF. Here the CDR3 DNA reads TGTGCCAGCAGTGACATGCCGGGGGGTGCGGGAGATGGCTACACCTTC.

In DNA form, the CDR3 reads TGTGCCAGCAGCTCCTCAAACATTCAGTACTTC. Its translation is CASSSSNIQYF. The chain recombines TRBV5-6 with TRBJ2-4, with no clear D. In germline, CDR1 is SGHDT, CDR2 YYEEEE. CDR3 size: 11 residues. V was cut by 3 bases and J by 6 bases, with 4 bases left in between.

This clonotype was detected ten times or more. The chain links TRBV5-1 to TRBJ1-1; D is unresolved. The germline V gene encodes CDR1 SGHRS and CDR2 YFSETQ. Deletions cut 0 bases from V and 1 base from J, with 7 bases between. The CDR3 length is 14 residues. CDR3 amino acids: CASSLERPNTEAFF. The CDR3 bases are TGCGCCAGCAGCTTGGAAAGGCCGAACACTGAAGCTTTCTTT. The full variable domain, its missing parts supplied by reference TRBV5-1 and TRBJ1-1, is KAGVTQTPRYLIKTRGQQVTLSCSPISGHRSVSWYQQTPGQGLQFLFEYFSETQRNKGNFPGRFSGRQFSNSRSEMNVSTLELGDSALYLCASSLERPNTEAFFGQGTRLTVV.

A few counts support this clonotype. Since a much larger clone is just one base distant, this may be a read error. This chain uses TRBV7-2 with TRBJ2-7; D call uncertain. This CDR3 has 11 residues. Germline V CDR1 and CDR2: SGHTA, FQGNSA. CDR3 in amino acids: CASSTTYGQYF. The CDR3 coding sequence is TGTGCCAGCAGCACAACCTACGGGCAGTACTTC.

The V and J genes are TRBV18 and TRBJ2-2; 11 bases agree with TRBD1. The germline V gene has CDR1 KGHSH and CDR2 LQKENI. V was clipped by 0 bases and J by 0 bases; unmatched bases: 0. This CDR3 has 17 residues. The chain's CDR3 is CASSPPGQGANTGELFF. DNA of the CDR3: TGTGCCAGCTCACCACCGGGACAGGGGGCGAACACCGGGGAGCTGTTTTTT.

This clonotype was recorded many times. V gene TRBV6-5 combines with J gene TRBJ1-2; possibly TRBD1 for D (5 bases). V lost 2 bases to trimming and J lost 4 bases, with 14 bases between them. Germline-derived CDR1 and CDR2 are MNHEY and SVGAGI. This CDR3 is built from 15 residues. The CDR3 coding sequence is TGTGCCAGCAGTTACGGGCAGGGTTGGAGCTATGGCTACACCTTC. Translation: CASSYGQGWSYGYTF.

Ten or more counts support this clonotype. The chain is built from TRBV2 and TRBJ2-7; the match to TRBD2 covers 12 bases. J gave up 0 bases and V 7 bases, and 7 bases lay outside the gene matches. In germline, CDR1 is SNHLY, CDR2 FYNNEI. The length of the CDR3 is 16 residues. CDR3 in DNA: TGTGCCAGCAAACTAGCGGGAGGACGGAGCTCCTACGAGCAGTACTTC. Translating it yields CASKLAGGRSSYEQYF.

As for this clonotype: A read error is likely here: a far larger clone is one base away. The rearrangement uses TRBV7-8 and TRBJ2-7; no definite D call. The CDR3 has 12 amino acids. Trimming cost V 4 bases and J 2 bases, with 6 bases left between them. CDR1 is SGHVS and CDR2 is FQNEAQ in the germline V gene. CDR3 protein: CASSSTAYEQYF. The CDR3, as DNA: TGTGCCAGCAGCTCGACCGCCTACGAGCAGTACTTC.

In its sample, this clonotype was seen a few times. CDR3 sequence (DNA): TGTGCCAGCAGCTTGGTTGACAGGGAGGGTCATGGCTACACCTTC. As protein: CASSLVDREGHGYTF. The chain combines TRBV7-9 with TRBJ1-2, with 7 bases lining up with TRBD1. This CDR3 has 15 amino acids. V lost 3 bases, J lost 6 bases, and 10 bases stayed unmatched. Germline V gives CDR1 SEHNR, CDR2 FQNEAQ (reference sequence).

With respect to this clonotype: A read error is the likely source, as a far larger clone sits one nucleotide away. The chain couples TRBV12-3 or TRBV12-4 to TRBJ2-7; 13 positions match TRBD2. There are 16 residues in the CDR3. V shed 6 bases and J 7 bases; nucleotides not matched to a gene: 12. The CDR3 protein is CASRYRTSGGHNEQYF. The CDR3 coding sequence is TGTGCCAGCAGGTACCGGACTAGCGGGGGCCACAATGAGCAGTACTTC.

In this sample, this clonotype turned up a few times. V is TRBV12-3 or TRBV12-4 and J is TRBJ2-1, with D hard to call. The CDR3 runs to 14 residues. The V gene lost 4 bases and the J gene lost 4 bases, with 11 bases spanning the gap. CDR3 in DNA: TGTGCCAGCAGTTCCCCCGACGCTTACAATGAGCAGTTCTTC. Amino acid sequence: CASSSPDAYNEQFF.